Each of the 23 T cell receptor beta chains below was sequenced from the same sample in a study of blood T cells in healthy people across ages. With a J-beta primer mix and a sample-barcoded 5' primer, a second PCR ran about 7 to 12 cycles. MiXCR was run by TCRdb on the 5' RACE reads, yielding one entry per CDR3 protein. The data show hundreds of thousands of distinct CDR3 sequences, with around 25% seen just once and 9.4% held by the top ten. The data were also submitted as part of a second study, on T cells of mothers and their children.

Input material: blood. These receptors all come from a boy younger than 18 in good health.

In this sample, this clonotype turned up once. This chain uses TRBV18 with TRBJ2-7; possible D gene TRBD1, 6 bases. V lost 4 bases and J 7 bases, leaving 26 bases between the germline ends. The CDR3 is made up of 17 amino acids. Germline CDR1 and CDR2: KGHSH and LQKENI. CDR3 nucleotide sequence: TGTGCCAGCTCACAAATTGGCTCGGGGACAACCGAAACAGAGCAGTACTTC. It encodes CASSQIGSGTTETEQYF.

V is TRBV5-1 and J is TRBJ2-1; no definite D call. The V end lost 1 base, the J end lost 0 bases, and 11 bases lay between the germline ends. The CDR3 runs to 16 residues. Germline assignment: CDR1 SGHRS and CDR2 YFSETQ. This chain's CDR3 is CASSLNSYSSYNEQFF. The CDR3 DNA follows: TGCGCCAGCAGCTTGAATTCCTATAGCTCCTACAATGAGCAGTTCTTC.

The J gene is TRBJ1-1, the V gene TRBV7-9; the match to TRBD1 covers 9 bases. The CDR3 is made up of 15 amino acids. CDR1 is SEHNR, CDR2 FQNEAQ, per germline (reference sequence). V trimming: 3 bases; J trimming: 4 bases; junction bases outside the gene matches: 6. The CDR3 DNA is TGTGCCAGCAGCTTGACACAGGGGGCAGGCACTGAAGCTTTCTTT. This translates into CASSLTQGAGTEAFF.

This clonotype came up once. This chain connects TRBV9 to TRBJ1-2, with 8 bases that match TRBD1. The CDR3 is made up of 12 amino acids. Trimming removed 4 bases from V and 6 bases from J; junction bases left unmatched: 2. Looked up from germline, CDR1 is SGDLS and CDR2 is YYNGEE. CDR3 residues: CASSLGQDGYTF. The DNA of the CDR3 is TGTGCCAGCAGCTTGGGACAGGATGGCTACACCTTC.

This clonotype was picked up a small number of times. The genes are TRBV29-1 and TRBJ1-1; D gene ambiguous. The germline CDR1 and CDR2 sequences are SQVTM and ANQGSEA. V dropped 0 bases and J dropped 3 bases, with 8 bases sitting between them. This CDR3 is built from 13 residues. DNA for the CDR3: TGCAGCGTTGAAGACTCTTCCTACACTGAAGCTTTCTTT. Its translation is CSVEDSSYTEAFF.

This clonotype was seen a handful of times. The chain uses TRBV20-1 and TRBJ2-5; 12 nucleotides agree with TRBD2. V was clipped by 4 bases and J by 4 bases; unmatched bases: 4. Germline V gene sequence: CDR1 DFQATT, CDR2 SNEGSKA (reference sequence). This CDR3 is 14 amino acids long. Written as DNA, the CDR3 is TGCAGTGCTACTAGCGGGGGGGGGATAGAGACCCAGTACTTC. This translates into CSATSGGGIETQYF.

In this sample, this clonotype turned up a few times. The V and J genes are TRBV20-1 and TRBJ2-5; 8 bases line up with TRBD1. The ends lost 0 bases at V and 11 bases at J; junction bases unmatched: 11. The germline gives CDR1 DFQATT, CDR2 SNEGSKA (reference sequence). The CDR3 extends over 14 amino acids. Here the CDR3 reads CSARDRGQGDPQYF. The CDR3 region has the DNA TGCAGTGCTAGAGATCGAGGACAGGGCGATCCGCAGTACTTC.

The chain uses TRBV18 and TRBJ2-1; 7 bases match TRBD2. There are 21 residues in the CDR3. Looked up from germline, CDR1 is KGHSH and CDR2 is LQKENI. After removal of 3 bases from V and 3 bases from J, the junction contained 23 bases not matched to a gene. The DNA for the CDR3 is TGTGCCAGCTCACCTAGCTCAAAGTCCAAAACTAGCGCCCTAGGCTACAATGAGCAGTTCTTC. The encoded protein is CASSPSSKSKTSALGYNEQFF.

This clonotype was picked up a small number of times. This chain uses TRBV20-1 with TRBJ1-6; the D is unclear. The ends were cut back, 0 bases at V and 0 bases at J, with 9 bases in the middle. Germline V gene data show CDR1 as DFQATT and CDR2 as SNEGSKA (reference sequence). This CDR3 is 16 amino acids long. The CDR3 nucleotides read TGCAGTGCTAGAGAACCCCGGAGCTCCTATAATTCACCCCTCCACTTT. Translated: CSAREPRSSYNSPLHF.

J is TRBJ2-1 and V is TRBV3-1; 14 bases match TRBD2. The CDR3 extends over 15 amino acids. The germline V gene encodes CDR1 LGHDT and CDR2 YNNKEL (reference sequence). J gave up 8 bases and V 6 bases, and 6 bases lay outside the gene matches. The CDR3 sequence is CASRRGTSGGHEQFF. The CDR3 DNA sequence: TGTGCCAGCAGGCGCGGGACTAGCGGGGGCCATGAGCAGTTCTTC.

The V call is TRBV13, the J call TRBJ2-1; D not resolved. The CDR3 runs to 12 residues. V lost 5 bases, J lost 5 bases, and 7 bases lay in between. Per the germline V gene, CDR1 is PRHDT and CDR2 is FYEKMQ (reference sequence). CDR3 loop: CASSTPHNEQFF. As DNA, the CDR3 is TGTGCCAGCAGCACGCCTCACAATGAGCAGTTCTTC.

The chain couples TRBV18 to TRBJ2-1; D is unclear. The CDR3 is 16 amino acids. V was cut by 7 bases and J by 0 bases, with 16 bases left in between. CDR1 KGHSH and CDR2 LQKENI come from the germline V gene. CDR3 bases: TGTGCCAGCTTCCCCTCGGGTAGAAGCTCCTACAATGAGCAGTTCTTC. Protein: CASFPSGRSSYNEQFF.

This clonotype turned up a few times. The CDR3 is CASSYSWGQGLYEQYF. The CDR3 region has the DNA TGTGCCAGCAGTTACTCGTGGGGACAGGGGTTGTACGAGCAGTACTTC. The chain has TRBV6-5 and TRBJ2-7; 10 nucleotides match TRBD1. The junction had 6 bases not matched to a gene; V was cut back by 0 bases and J by 4 bases. The CDR3 loop spans 16 amino acids. In germline, CDR1 is MNHEY, CDR2 SVGAGI.

The rearrangement uses TRBV3-1 and TRBJ2-7; 9 nucleotides agree with TRBD2. The CDR3 consists of 17 residues. J was trimmed by 4 bases and V by 5 bases; bases with no gene match: 15. Germline V lookup: CDR1 LGHDT, CDR2 YNNKEL (reference sequence). In DNA, the CDR3 is TGTGCCAGCAGCGGCCGGAACGGACTAGCGATTCCGTACGAGCAGTACTTC. Its translation: CASSGRNGLAIPYEQYF.

The chain links TRBV11-2 to TRBJ2-7; weak D call: TRBD1 (6 bases). V was shortened by 5 bases and J by 4 bases, with 21 bases between the two germline ends. The CDR3 consists of 16 residues. Germline V gene data show CDR1 as SGHAT and CDR2 as FQNNGV. CDR3 protein: CASSPAYYRVWYEQYF. DNA for the CDR3: TGTGCCAGCAGCCCCGCCTATTACAGGGTATGGTACGAGCAGTACTTC. Combining the CDR3 with reference TRBV11-2 and TRBJ2-7 gives the whole variable domain EAGVAQSPRYKIIEKRQSVAFWCNPISGHATLYWYQQILGQGPKLLIQFQNNGVVDDSQLPKDRFSAERLKGVDSTLKIQPAKLEDSAVYLCASSPAYYRVWYEQYFGPGTRLTVT.

The V gene is TRBV19, the J gene TRBJ1-1, with D perhaps matching TRBD1 (6 bases). V was cut by 2 bases and J by 4 bases, with 14 bases left in between. Germline V lookup: CDR1 LNHDA, CDR2 SQIVND (reference sequence). This CDR3 has 15 amino acids. The chain's CDR3 is CASSIRGLGTTEAFF. The CDR3 DNA sequence: TGTGCCAGTAGTATACGGGGGCTGGGGACCACTGAAGCTTTCTTT. The variable domain in full, completed from reference TRBV19 and TRBJ1-1, reads DGGITQSPKYLFRKEGQNVTLSCEQNLNHDAMYWYRQDPGQGLRLIYYSQIVNDFQKGDIAEGYSVSREKKESFPLTVTSAQKNPTAFYLCASSIRGLGTTEAFFGQGTRLTVV.

DNA of the CDR3: TGTGCCAGCAGTTACGTCGGGGTGAGCGAGCAGTACTTC. This codes for CASSYVGVSEQYF. The V and J genes are TRBV6-6 and TRBJ2-7; D is perhaps TRBD2 (5 bases). CDR3 length equals 13 residues. The germline CDR1 and CDR2 sequences are MNHNY and SVGAGI (reference sequence). V was shortened by 2 bases and J by 6 bases, with 11 bases between the two germline ends.

CDR3 loop: CASRKTSGGSYEQYF. CDR3 bases: TGTGCCAGCCGCAAGACTAGCGGGGGATCCTACGAGCAGTACTTC. The rearrangement links TRBV6-2 or TRBV6-3 to TRBJ2-7; 12 nucleotides agree with TRBD2. J was trimmed by 1 base and V by 8 bases; bases with no gene match: 6. The CDR3 is 15 residues long. Germline V lookup: CDR1 MNHEY, CDR2 SVGEGT.

The genes are TRBV15 and TRBJ1-1; D is uncertain. This CDR3 is built from 17 residues. Between the trimmed V and J ends, which lost 4 bases and 0 bases, there was a span of 18 bases. Per the germline V gene, CDR1 is LNHNV and CDR2 is YYDKDF (reference sequence). CDR3 amino acids: CATSNPVSRNMNTEAFF. Written as DNA, the CDR3 is TGTGCCACCAGCAACCCCGTTTCTAGGAACATGAACACTGAAGCTTTCTTT.

This rearrangement joins TRBV20-1 to TRBJ2-5, with 11 bases aligning to TRBD2. CDR3 length: 16 amino acids. Germline values: CDR1 DFQATT, CDR2 SNEGSKA (reference sequence). V lost 3 bases to trimming and J lost 11 bases; unmatched junction nucleotides: 17. CDR3 coding DNA: TGCAGTGCTAGTCTCACTAGCGGGAGTAAGGTGCGGGAGCAGTACTTC. Protein: CSASLTSGSKVREQYF.

The gene calls are TRBV28 and TRBJ2-3, with TRBD2 identical over 9 bases. Germline CDR1 is MDHEN and CDR2 is SYDVKM. The CDR3 is made up of 15 amino acids. V lost 11 bases, J lost 6 bases, and 15 bases stayed unmatched. The CDR3: CAGAQLAGYGDTQYF. The CDR3 nucleotides read TGTGCCGGCGCCCAACTAGCGGGCTACGGGGATACGCAGTATTTT.

The genes are TRBV4-2 and TRBJ2-7; 7 bases match TRBD2. CDR3 length: 15 residues. CDR1 is LGHNA, CDR2 YNFKEQ, per germline. V lost 0 bases to trimming and J lost 3 bases; unmatched junction nucleotides: 5. The CDR3 here is CASSQEASGVYEQYF. The CDR3 DNA reads as TGTGCCAGCAGCCAAGAAGCTAGCGGAGTCTACGAGCAGTACTTC.

This clonotype was detected once. The chain is built from TRBV20-1 and TRBJ2-3; 8 positions match TRBD2. The CDR3 covers 16 residues. Trimming at V came to 1 base and at J to 2 bases, leaving 8 bases not matched to a gene. The germline gives CDR1 DFQATT, CDR2 SNEGSKA (reference sequence). The CDR3 reads CSARVPLAGLTDTQYF. DNA of the CDR3: TGCAGTGCTAGAGTGCCCCTAGCGGGCCTCACAGATACGCAGTATTTT.